The rows below give T cell receptor beta chains drawn from one sample of a study of identical twins. TCRdb independently ran MiXCR on the 5' RACE reads; one entry per CDR3 protein. The profile shows 350,000 to 600,000 distinct CDR3 sequences, 12% to 15% of them singletons. These data were also reused for a study on yellow fever vaccine responses in identical twins.

Material for sequencing was CD4+ T cells sorted from blood. These receptors originate from a woman in her late teens or twenties in good health. Both conserved end residues are part of each CDR3. The D gene is left open where the match is weak. Not every row has a clone size; where given, it reads once, few, many or a size class.

abundance: NA
j_gene: TRBJ2-3
v_gene: TRBV4-3
d_gene: NA
CDR3aa: CASSQDPRRLSTDTQYF
CDR3nt: TGCGCCAGCAGCCAAGACCCTCGGAGACTTAGCACAGATACGCAGTATTTT

abundance: once
j_gene: TRBJ2-2
v_gene: TRBV3-1
d_gene: TRBD1
CDR3aa: CASSPRTGVYPHSGGATGELFF
CDR3nt: TGTGCCAGCAGCCCACGGACAGGGGTCTACCCCCATAGTGGCGGGGCAACCGGGGAGCTGTTTTTT

abundance: NA
j_gene: TRBJ1-2
v_gene: TRBV19
d_gene: NA
CDR3aa: CASRTDRTPNYGYTF
CDR3nt: TGTGCCAGTCGAACCGACAGGACGCCTAACTATGGCTACACCTTC

abundance: few
j_gene: TRBJ2-6
v_gene: TRBV25-1
d_gene: NA
CDR3aa: CASSESRGGANVLTF
CDR3nt: TGTGCCAGCAGTGAATCCAGGGGTGGGGCCAACGTCCTGACTTTC

abundance: many
j_gene: TRBJ1-1
v_gene: TRBV7-8
d_gene: TRBD1
CDR3aa: CASSAGGGTEAFF
CDR3nt: TGTGCCAGCAGCGCAGGGGGCGGCACTGAAGCTTTCTTT

abundance: NA
j_gene: TRBJ2-7
v_gene: TRBV7-9
d_gene: NA
CDR3aa: CASSQSLVEQYF
CDR3nt: TGTGCCAGCAGCCAAAGTCTCGTTGAGCAGTACTTC

abundance: few
j_gene: TRBJ2-6
v_gene: TRBV7-9
d_gene: NA
CDR3aa: CASFGLSGANVLTF
CDR3nt: TGTGCCAGCTTCGGTTTATCTGGGGCCAACGTCCTGACTTTC

abundance: NA
j_gene: TRBJ2-3
v_gene: TRBV21-1
d_gene: NA
CDR3aa: CASSKAEALSTDTQYF
CDR3nt: TGTGCCAGCAGCAAAGCTGAGGCGCTGAGTACAGATACGCAGTATTTT

abundance: few
j_gene: TRBJ2-7
v_gene: TRBV7-9
d_gene: TRBD1
CDR3aa: CASSPDRVGYEQYF
CDR3nt: TGTGCCAGCAGCCCTGACAGGGTGGGCTACGAGCAGTACTTC

abundance: NA
j_gene: TRBJ1-1
v_gene: TRBV12-3/TRBV12-4
d_gene: NA
CDR3aa: CASSDLRSLNTEAFF
CDR3nt: TGTGCCAGCAGTGATCTCAGGAGCCTGAACACTGAAGCTTTCTTT

abundance: few
j_gene: TRBJ2-1
v_gene: TRBV29-1
d_gene: NA
CDR3aa: CSGAGTPFYEQFF
CDR3nt: TGCAGCGGCGCCGGGACTCCCTTTTATGAGCAGTTCTTC

abundance: NA
j_gene: TRBJ1-6
v_gene: TRBV6-1
d_gene: NA
CDR3aa: CASFKGSYNSPLHF
CDR3nt: TGTGCCAGCTTTAAAGGGTCCTATAATTCACCCCTCCACTTT

abundance: NA
j_gene: TRBJ2-5
v_gene: TRBV5-1
d_gene: NA
CDR3aa: CASSLVPREETKYF
CDR3nt: TGCGCCAGCAGCTTGGTCCCCAGGGAAGAGACCAAGTACTTC

abundance: NA
j_gene: TRBJ2-3
v_gene: TRBV27
d_gene: TRBD2
CDR3aa: CASSLFPSGGAGVDTQYF
CDR3nt: TGTGCCAGCAGTTTGTTCCCCAGCGGGGGGGCCGGGGTAGATACGCAGTATTTT

abundance: few
j_gene: TRBJ2-2
v_gene: TRBV12-3/TRBV12-4
d_gene: NA
CDR3aa: CASSLLGDTGELFF
CDR3nt: TGTGCCAGCAGTTTATTGGGGGACACCGGGGAGCTGTTTTTT

abundance: many
j_gene: TRBJ2-2
v_gene: TRBV6-5
d_gene: NA
CDR3aa: CASSYKRRTNTGELFF
CDR3nt: TGTGCCAGCAGTTATAAAAGACGGACGAACACCGGGGAGCTGTTTTTT

abundance: NA
j_gene: TRBJ2-7
v_gene: TRBV25-1
d_gene: NA
CDR3aa: CASSRTRERLYF
CDR3nt: TGTGCCAGCAGTCGTACCCGGGAGAGGCTGTACTTC

abundance: NA
j_gene: TRBJ2-1
v_gene: TRBV6-5
d_gene: TRBD2
CDR3aa: CASSYGAGGPNEQFF
CDR3nt: TGTGCCAGCAGTTACGGGGCGGGGGGGCCGAATGAGCAGTTCTTC

abundance: few
j_gene: TRBJ2-7
v_gene: TRBV7-9
d_gene: NA
CDR3aa: CASSFSAGYEQYF
CDR3nt: TGTGCCAGCAGCTTTTCCGCGGGCTACGAGCAGTACTTC

abundance: few
j_gene: TRBJ2-1
v_gene: TRBV12-3/TRBV12-4
d_gene: NA
CDR3aa: CASSLAIIEQFF
CDR3nt: TGTGCCAGCAGTTTAGCGATAATAGAGCAGTTCTTC

abundance: NA
j_gene: TRBJ2-1
v_gene: TRBV2
d_gene: TRBD2
CDR3aa: CASKETSGGFNEQFF
CDR3nt: TGTGCCAGCAAAGAGACTAGCGGGGGATTCAATGAGCAGTTCTTC

abundance: few
j_gene: TRBJ2-1
v_gene: TRBV6-1
d_gene: TRBD1
CDR3aa: CASLPGGQGSAVGEQFF
CDR3nt: TGTGCCAGCCTACCCGGGGGACAGGGTAGTGCGGTAGGTGAGCAGTTCTTC

abundance: many
j_gene: TRBJ1-5
v_gene: TRBV24-1
d_gene: NA
CDR3aa: CATSDGAPGTPQHF
CDR3nt: TGTGCCACCAGTGATGGGGCCCCAGGGACGCCCCAGCATTTT

abundance: few
j_gene: TRBJ2-2
v_gene: TRBV25-1
d_gene: TRBD1
CDR3aa: CASRDRASTGELFF
CDR3nt: TGTGCCAGCAGGGACAGGGCTTCCACCGGGGAGCTGTTTTTT

abundance: few
j_gene: TRBJ2-1
v_gene: TRBV7-2
d_gene: NA
CDR3aa: CASSLEARLGEQFF
CDR3nt: TGTGCCAGCAGCTTAGAGGCCCGCTTGGGTGAGCAGTTCTTC

abundance: NA
j_gene: TRBJ2-5
v_gene: TRBV28
d_gene: TRBD2
CDR3aa: CASSLGGSSGRSQETQYF
CDR3nt: TGTGCCAGCAGTTTGGGGGGTAGCAGCGGGAGGAGCCAAGAGACCCAGTACTTC

abundance: many
j_gene: TRBJ2-1
v_gene: TRBV12-3/TRBV12-4
d_gene: TRBD2
CDR3aa: CASSLGTSGSYEQFF
CDR3nt: TGTGCCAGCAGTTTAGGAACTAGCGGGAGCTATGAGCAGTTCTTC

abundance: few
j_gene: TRBJ2-7
v_gene: TRBV5-1
d_gene: TRBD2
CDR3aa: CASSSEDGLGYEQYF
CDR3nt: TGCGCCAGCAGCTCCGAGGACGGACTAGGGTACGAGCAGTACTTC

abundance: NA
j_gene: TRBJ2-7
v_gene: TRBV20-1
d_gene: NA
CDR3aa: CSGMAYEQYF
CDR3nt: TGCAGTGGTATGGCATACGAGCAGTACTTC

abundance: NA
j_gene: TRBJ2-1
v_gene: TRBV7-2
d_gene: NA
CDR3aa: CASRPTGNSGYEQFF
CDR3nt: TGTGCCAGCAGACCAACAGGGAACTCGGGCTATGAGCAGTTCTTC

abundance: few
j_gene: TRBJ2-1
v_gene: TRBV6-2/TRBV6-3
d_gene: TRBD1
CDR3aa: CASSQHRGLYNEQFF
CDR3nt: TGTGCCAGCAGCCAACACAGGGGGCTATACAATGAGCAGTTCTTC

abundance: NA
j_gene: TRBJ2-7
v_gene: TRBV7-9
d_gene: TRBD2
CDR3aa: CASSSAGGPYEQYF
CDR3nt: TGTGCCAGCAGTTCGGCGGGAGGGCCTTACGAGCAGTACTTC

abundance: NA
j_gene: TRBJ2-1
v_gene: TRBV2
d_gene: TRBD2
CDR3aa: CASQGTSASGNEQFF
CDR3nt: TGTGCCAGCCAGGGAACTAGCGCCTCCGGCAATGAGCAGTTCTTC